The 28 T cell receptor beta chains below come from one sample, sequenced in a study of T cell responses to AZD1222 COVID-19 vaccine. TCRdb's table, derived via immunoSEQ multiplex PCR, lists solely in-frame clones and lacks some. The sample consists of some 150,000 clones, more than 80% of them appearing once. Here the sequenced sample was peripheral blood, taken on day 0 of MenACWY control vaccination. These receptors originate from an adult in good health.

This sequence joins TRBV5-1 and TRBJ2-2, with 9 bases matching TRBD2. The CDR3 spans 16 residues. Per the germline V gene, CDR1 is SGHRS and CDR2 is YFSETQ. The V gene end was trimmed by 7 bases and the J gene end by 4 bases; junction bases not matched to a gene: 11. The CDR3 coding sequence is TGCGCCAGCGCCTCCCTAGCGGGGACCAGCACCGGGGAGCTGTTTTTT. It encodes CASASLAGTSTGELFF.

This chain joins TRBV5-1 and TRBJ2-3; D remains unclear. Germline V gene lookup returns CDR1 SGHRS and CDR2 YFSETQ. Trimming shortened V by 0 bases and J by 0 bases, and 8 bases separated the two germline ends. The CDR3 sequence is 15 residues long. The CDR3 bases are TGCGCCAGCAGCTTGGAACCTCATAGCACAGATACGCAGTATTTT. Translating it yields CASSLEPHSTDTQYF.

The chain links TRBV27 to TRBJ2-1; 9 bases are shared with TRBD2. The CDR3 runs to 17 residues. V lost 0 bases and J lost 4; bases outside the gene matches: 7. Germline V gene lookup returns CDR1 MNHEY and CDR2 SMNVEV (reference sequence). The CDR3 spells CASSLSTSGYGYNEQFF. For the CDR3, the DNA is TGTGCCAGCAGTTTATCAACTAGCGGGTACGGATACAATGAGCAGTTCTTC.

The rearrangement joins TRBV7-2 to TRBJ1-1; D is possibly TRBD1 (5 bases). CDR1 is SGHTA, CDR2 FQGNSA, per germline. V gave up 5 bases and J gave up 0 bases, with 16 bases separating them. The CDR3 is made up of 16 amino acids. CDR3 region: CASSHPRGGMNTEAFF. The CDR3 DNA reads TGTGCCAGCAGCCATCCCCGTGGGGGGATGAACACTGAAGCTTTCTTT.

The V call is TRBV5-1, the J call TRBJ2-7; the match to TRBD1 covers 9 bases. V was clipped by 4 bases and J by 6 bases; unmatched bases: 11. The germline V gene has CDR1 SGHRS and CDR2 YFSETQ. The CDR3 sequence is 15 residues long. The CDR3 nucleotides are TGCGCCAGCAGCCGGACTGGGACAGGGCCACGCGAGCAGTACTTC. Translating it yields CASSRTGTGPREQYF.

The table lists this clone with a few counts. The V and J genes are TRBV6-2 or TRBV6-3 and TRBJ1-2, with D hard to call. The germline gives CDR1 MNHEY, CDR2 SVGEGT. There are 11 residues in the CDR3. V was shortened by 4 bases and J by 10 bases, with 10 bases between the two germline ends. The CDR3 protein is CASSFSDIYTF. The DNA of the CDR3 is TGTGCCAGCAGTTTTAGTGATATCTACACCTTC.

This clone was detected once. V and J are TRBV5-1 and TRBJ1-1; D is uncertain. The germline gives CDR1 SGHRS, CDR2 YFSETQ. V lost 4 bases to trimming and J lost 2 bases, with 12 bases between them. The CDR3 totals 14 residues. CDR3 DNA: TGCGCCAGCAGCCCCGGAAGTGCAAACACTGAAGCTTTCTTT. Translating gives CASSPGSANTEAFF.

This clone was counted once. This rearrangement joins TRBV24-1 to TRBJ2-3; 8 bases match TRBD1. V lost 3 bases and J lost 5; bases outside the gene matches: 6. Germline V lookup: CDR1 KGHDR, CDR2 SFDVKD. The CDR3 covers 15 residues. CDR3 bases: TGTGCCACCAGTGATCCTGGACAGGGTGGAGATACGCAGTATTTT. Its translation: CATSDPGQGGDTQYF.

The V and J genes are TRBV5-1 and TRBJ1-2; tentative D call: TRBD1 (6 bases). Germline V lookup: CDR1 SGHRS, CDR2 YFSETQ. With 6 bases removed from V and 2 bases from J, the gap between germline ends came to 17 bases. The length of the CDR3 is 15 residues. This chain's CDR3 is CASNPGGRENYGYTF. CDR3 DNA sequence: TGCGCCAGCAACCCCGGGGGCAGGGAAAACTATGGCTACACCTTC. Complete variable domain (other parts from reference TRBV5-1 and TRBJ1-2): KAGVTQTPRYLIKTRGQQVTLSCSPISGHRSVSWYQQTPGQGLQFLFEYFSETQRNKGNFPGRFSGRQFSNSRSEMNVSTLELGDSALYLCASNPGGRENYGYTFGSGTRLTVV.

J is TRBJ2-7 and V is TRBV6-6; D possibly corresponds to TRBD2 (6 bases). Per germline, CDR1 MNHNY and CDR2 SVGAGI (reference sequence). There are 14 residues in the CDR3. V was pared by 2 bases and J by 2 bases, with 10 bases between. DNA for the CDR3: TGTGCCAGCAGTTACGGGACTTCGACCTACGAGCAGTACTTC. It yields the protein CASSYGTSTYEQYF.

V and J are TRBV29-1 and TRBJ1-2; D is ambiguous. The V gene's germline CDR1 is SQVTM and CDR2 ANQGSEA. CDR3 length: 14 residues. Trimming removed 3 bases from V and 4 bases from J, with 15 bases in between. CDR3 nucleotide sequence: TGCAGCGTTGACACCGGGAAGGGTCTCTATGGCTACACCTTC. Its translation: CSVDTGKGLYGYTF.

The chain has TRBV20-1 and TRBJ1-1; D is ambiguous. Germline CDR1 is DFQATT and CDR2 is SNEGSKA (reference sequence). This CDR3 has 13 residues. With 3 bases removed from V and 3 bases from J, the gap between germline ends came to 11 bases. In DNA, the CDR3 is TGCAGTGCTAGTAGGCCCCCGGACACTGAAGCTTTCTTT. As protein: CSASRPPDTEAFF.

V and J are TRBV19 and TRBJ1-1, with D possibly being TRBD1 (5 bases). Germline V gene data show CDR1 as LNHDA and CDR2 as SQIVND (reference sequence). The ends were cut back, 7 bases at V and 2 bases at J, with 11 bases in the middle. This CDR3 has 13 amino acids. The CDR3, as DNA: TGTGCCAGTACCATCTGGGGCAACACTGAAGCTTTCTTT. Protein product: CASTIWGNTEAFF.

The chain has TRBV5-1 and TRBJ2-1, with unresolved D. This CDR3 region has 14 residues. Per the germline V gene, CDR1 is SGHRS and CDR2 is YFSETQ. V was shortened by 0 bases and J by 4 bases, with 8 bases between the two germline ends. The CDR3 reads CASSLGPGYNEQFF. The CDR3 coding sequence is TGCGCCAGCAGCTTGGGCCCGGGTTACAATGAGCAGTTCTTC.

This clone was found once. V gene TRBV7-9 combines with J gene TRBJ1-1; D remains ambiguous. Germline V gene data show CDR1 as SEHNR and CDR2 as FQNEAQ (reference sequence). The V and J ends lost 0 bases and 3 bases respectively, with 8 bases between them. The CDR3 spans 14 residues. Here the CDR3 reads CASSLAGDHTEAFF. The CDR3 region has the DNA TGTGCCAGCAGCTTAGCCGGAGACCACACTGAAGCTTTCTTT.

This sequence joins TRBV28 and TRBJ1-2; 7 positions match TRBD1. The ends lost 5 bases at V and 0 bases at J; junction bases unmatched: 6. The CDR3 runs to 15 residues. Germline CDR1 and CDR2: MDHEN and SYDVKM. Here the CDR3 reads CASSPTGAPNYGYTF. The CDR3 DNA is TGTGCCAGCAGTCCCACAGGGGCCCCTAACTATGGCTACACCTTC.

The CDR3 sequence: CASSLAPALEPQHF. CDR3 DNA: TGCGCCAGCAGCTTGGCCCCAGCCCTGGAGCCCCAGCATTTT. The rearrangement joins TRBV5-1 to TRBJ1-5; D unclear. CDR1 is SGHRS and CDR2 is YFSETQ in the germline V gene. The CDR3 contains 14 residues. The V gene lost 0 bases and the J gene lost 8 bases, with 12 bases spanning the gap. The full variable domain, in which reference TRBV5-1 and TRBJ1-5 provide the parts outside the CDR3, is KAGVTQTPRYLIKTRGQQVTLSCSPISGHRSVSWYQQTPGQGLQFLFEYFSETQRNKGNFPGRFSGRQFSNSRSEMNVSTLELGDSALYLCASSLAPALEPQHFGDGTRLSIL.

This chain joins TRBV11-3 and TRBJ2-7; D tentatively fits TRBD1 or TRBD2 (6 bases each). Germline loops: CDR1 SGHNT, CDR2 YENEEA. The CDR3 has 15 residues. The V gene lost 1 base and the J gene lost 0 bases, with 10 bases spanning the gap. This CDR3 reads CASSLGGASSYEQYF. The CDR3 DNA follows: TGTGCCAGCAGCTTAGGGGGGGCAAGCTCCTACGAGCAGTACTTC.

The chain employs TRBV27 and TRBJ1-2; D gene ambiguous. Germline V gene sequence: CDR1 MNHEY, CDR2 SMNVEV (reference sequence). This CDR3 comprises 16 residues. Trimming removed 0 bases from V and 7 bases from J, with 18 bases in between. Written as DNA, the CDR3 is TGTGCCAGCAGTTTATCAATCGGGTCGCGAACCCTTGGCTACACCTTC. It encodes CASSLSIGSRTLGYTF.

The V gene is TRBV30, the J gene TRBJ2-5; no reliable D call. Deletions cut 1 base from V and 5 bases from J, with 8 bases between. The CDR3 totals 12 residues. CDR1 and CDR2 from the germline V gene are GTSNPN and SVGIG (reference sequence). CDR3 DNA sequence: TGTGCCTGGAGTGACACAAGGGAGACCCAGTACTTC. Translating gives CAWSDTRETQYF.

The rearrangement uses TRBV5-4 and TRBJ2-1, with D unclear. Germline V gene data show CDR1 as SGHNT and CDR2 as YYREEE (reference sequence). V was trimmed by 0 bases and J by 4 bases, leaving 8 bases between them. The CDR3 runs to 14 residues. CDR3 coding DNA: TGTGCCAGCAGCTTGGACTTTAAATACAATGAGCAGTTCTTC. Translation gives CASSLDFKYNEQFF.

The chain has TRBV5-4 and TRBJ1-1; no firm D call. This CDR3 is 14 amino acids long. V was trimmed by 3 bases and J by 1 base, leaving 10 bases between them. The germline V gene has CDR1 SGHNT and CDR2 YYREEE (reference sequence). The CDR3 coding sequence is TGTGCCAGCAGCTCCCTGAACCGGAACACTGAAGCTTTCTTT. Encoded protein: CASSSLNRNTEAFF.

This chain connects TRBV5-3 to TRBJ2-2, with D perhaps TRBD2 (5 bases). TRBV5-3 is an ORF for which the function is uncertain. This CDR3 region has 16 residues. V was pared by 3 bases and J by 4 bases, with 16 bases between. CDR3 nucleotide sequence: TGTGCCAGAAGCTGGAGGTTCGCAGCGATCACCGGGGAGCTGTTTTTT. This codes for CARSWRFAAITGELFF.

This chain joins TRBV9 and TRBJ1-2; 7 bases are shared with TRBD1. CDR1 and CDR2 from the germline V gene are SGDLS and YYNGEE. This CDR3 comprises 15 residues. The J segment lost 3 bases and the V segment lost 1 base, leaving 6 bases of the junction unmatched. The CDR3 region is CASSVRFTGDYGYTF. Written as DNA, the CDR3 is TGTGCCAGCAGCGTAAGATTTACAGGGGACTATGGCTACACCTTC.

This clone was counted a single time. This chain uses TRBV6-2 or TRBV6-3 with TRBJ2-1, with D possibly TRBD2 on 6 matching bases. Germline CDR1 MNHEY, CDR2 SVGEGT. The CDR3 is made up of 17 amino acids. The V gene lost 5 bases and the J gene lost 8 bases, with 25 bases spanning the gap. CDR3 amino acids: CASSDGSGRYWGDEQFF. In DNA, the CDR3 is TGTGCCAGCAGTGATGGATCGGGACGTTATTGGGGGGATGAGCAGTTCTTC.

This chain connects TRBV18 to TRBJ1-1; maybe TRBD1 (6 bases). V was shortened by 4 bases and J by 2 bases, with 11 bases between the two germline ends. The CDR3 length is 14 residues. The germline V gene has CDR1 KGHSH and CDR2 LQKENI. CDR3 bases: TGTGCCAGCTCACTCGGACAGCCTAACACTGAAGCTTTCTTT. Protein: CASSLGQPNTEAFF.

The chain employs TRBV6-2 or TRBV6-3 and TRBJ1-5; D gene ambiguous. The CDR3 is 13 residues long. V was shortened by 0 bases and J by 7 bases, with 7 bases between the two germline ends. CDR1 MNHEY and CDR2 SVGEGT come from the germline V gene. CDR3 coding DNA: TGTGCCAGCAGTTACTCTCCAGCCCAGCCCCAGCATTTT. The encoded protein is CASSYSPAQPQHF.

CDR3 coding DNA: TGTGCCACCAGTGAAATAAGACAGGGAACTGAAGCTTTCTTT. Its protein is CATSEIRQGTEAFF. J is TRBJ1-1 and V is TRBV24-1; 7 positions agree with TRBD1. The CDR3 has 14 amino acids. The germline CDR1 and CDR2 sequences are KGHDR and SFDVKD. V shed 4 bases and J 5 bases; nucleotides not matched to a gene: 6.